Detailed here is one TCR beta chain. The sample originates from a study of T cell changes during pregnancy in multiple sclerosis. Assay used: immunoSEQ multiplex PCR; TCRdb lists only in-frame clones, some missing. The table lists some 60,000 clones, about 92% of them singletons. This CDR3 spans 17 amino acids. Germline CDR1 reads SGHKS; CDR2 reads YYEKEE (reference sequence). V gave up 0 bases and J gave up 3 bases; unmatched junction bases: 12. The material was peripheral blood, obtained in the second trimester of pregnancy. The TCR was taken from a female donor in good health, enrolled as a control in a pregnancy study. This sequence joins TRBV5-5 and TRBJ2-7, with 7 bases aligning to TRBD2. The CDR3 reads CASSLGGGLADYYEQYF. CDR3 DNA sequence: TGTGCCAGCAGCTTGGGGGGTGGGCTAGCGGACTACTACGAGCAGTACTTC.